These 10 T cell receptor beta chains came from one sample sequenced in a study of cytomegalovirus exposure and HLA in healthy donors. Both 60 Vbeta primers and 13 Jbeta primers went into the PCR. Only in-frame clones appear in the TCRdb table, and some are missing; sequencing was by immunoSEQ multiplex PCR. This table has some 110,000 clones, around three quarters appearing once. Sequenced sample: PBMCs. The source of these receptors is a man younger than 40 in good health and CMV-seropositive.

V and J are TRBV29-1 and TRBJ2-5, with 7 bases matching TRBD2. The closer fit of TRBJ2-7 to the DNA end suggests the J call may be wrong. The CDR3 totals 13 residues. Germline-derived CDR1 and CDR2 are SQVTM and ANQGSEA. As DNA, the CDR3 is TGCAGCGTTGTCTACCGGGGGGCCTACGAGCAGTACTTC. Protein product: CSVVYRGAYEQYF.

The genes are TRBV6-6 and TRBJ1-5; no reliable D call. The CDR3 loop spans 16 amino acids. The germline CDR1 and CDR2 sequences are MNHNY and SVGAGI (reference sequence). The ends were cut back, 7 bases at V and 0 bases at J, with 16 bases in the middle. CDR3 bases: TGTGCCAGCATGGCCCGACTCGGCCATAGCAATCAGCCCCAGCATTTT. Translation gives CASMARLGHSNQPQHF.

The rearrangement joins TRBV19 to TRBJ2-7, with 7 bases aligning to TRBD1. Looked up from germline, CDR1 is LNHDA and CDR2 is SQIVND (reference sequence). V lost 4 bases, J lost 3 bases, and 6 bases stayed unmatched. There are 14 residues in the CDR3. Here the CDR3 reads CASSRDRLFYEQYF. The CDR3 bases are TGTGCCAGTAGTAGGGACAGACTTTTCTACGAGCAGTACTTC.

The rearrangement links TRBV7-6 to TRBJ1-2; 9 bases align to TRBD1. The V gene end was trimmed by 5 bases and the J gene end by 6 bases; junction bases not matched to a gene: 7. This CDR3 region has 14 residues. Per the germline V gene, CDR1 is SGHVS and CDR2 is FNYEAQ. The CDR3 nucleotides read TGTGCCAGCAGCCCGAAACAGGGGGCGCATGGCTACACCTTC. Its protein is CASSPKQGAHGYTF.

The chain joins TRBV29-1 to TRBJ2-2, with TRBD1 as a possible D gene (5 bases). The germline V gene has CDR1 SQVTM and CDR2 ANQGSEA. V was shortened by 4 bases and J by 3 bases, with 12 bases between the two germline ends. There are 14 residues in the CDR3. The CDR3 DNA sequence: TGCAGCGTTGCGTCCGGACATTACACCGGGGAGCTGTTTTTT. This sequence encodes CSVASGHYTGELFF.

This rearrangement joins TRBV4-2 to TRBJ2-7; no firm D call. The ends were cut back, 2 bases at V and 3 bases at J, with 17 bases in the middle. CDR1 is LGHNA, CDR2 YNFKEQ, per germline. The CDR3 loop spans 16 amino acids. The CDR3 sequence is CASSQSLSRSVYEQYF. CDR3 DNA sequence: TGTGCCAGCAGCCAATCCTTGTCTAGAAGTGTCTACGAGCAGTACTTC.

CDR3 nucleotide sequence: TGTGCCAGCAGCTTCTGGACAGGGGAGGGCAGTGGCTACACCTTC. It codes for CASSFWTGEGSGYTF. The V and J genes are TRBV7-9 and TRBJ1-2, with TRBD1 identical over 9 bases. The V and J ends lost 3 bases and 7 bases, in that order; junction bases with no gene match: 9. The CDR3 loop spans 15 amino acids. In germline, CDR1 is SEHNR, CDR2 FQNEAQ (reference sequence). Using reference TRBV7-9 and TRBJ1-2 for the parts outside the CDR3, the full variable domain is DTGVSQNPRHKITKRGQNVTFRCDPISEHNRLYWYRQTLGQGPEFLTYFQNEAQLEKSRLLSDRFSAERPKGSFSTLEIQRTEQGDSAMYLCASSFWTGEGSGYTFGSGTRLTVV.

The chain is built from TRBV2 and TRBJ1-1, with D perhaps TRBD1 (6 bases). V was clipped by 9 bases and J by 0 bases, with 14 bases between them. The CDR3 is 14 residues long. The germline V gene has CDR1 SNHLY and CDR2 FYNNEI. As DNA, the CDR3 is TGTGCCAGGACCGACAGGAATTTGAACACTGAAGCTTTCTTT. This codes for CARTDRNLNTEAFF. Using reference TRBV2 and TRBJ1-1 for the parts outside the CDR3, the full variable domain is EPEVTQTPSHQVTQMGQEVILRCVPISNHLYFYWYRQILGQKVEFLVSFYNNEISEKSEIFDDQFSVERPDGSNFTLKIRSTKLEDSAMYFCARTDRNLNTEAFFGQGTRLTVV.

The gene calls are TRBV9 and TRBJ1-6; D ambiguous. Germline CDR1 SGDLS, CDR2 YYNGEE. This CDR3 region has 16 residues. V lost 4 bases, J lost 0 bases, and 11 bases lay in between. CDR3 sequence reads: CASSPRASSYNSPLHF. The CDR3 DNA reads TGTGCCAGCAGCCCGAGGGCCAGCTCCTATAATTCACCCCTCCACTTT.

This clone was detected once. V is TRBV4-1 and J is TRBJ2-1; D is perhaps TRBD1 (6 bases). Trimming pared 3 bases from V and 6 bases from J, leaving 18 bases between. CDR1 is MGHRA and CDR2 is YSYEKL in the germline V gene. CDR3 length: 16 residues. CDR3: CASSHLGQGMGNEQFF. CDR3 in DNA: TGCGCCAGCAGCCACCTGGGCCAGGGGATGGGCAATGAGCAGTTCTTC.